One T cell receptor beta chain is described in this entry. Its target is unknown. Alongside a J-beta primer mix, a sample-barcoded 5' primer served in a second PCR lasting 7 to 11 cycles. TCRdb passed the 5' RACE reads through MiXCR, listing each CDR3 protein once. The table includes 1.5 million to 2 million distinct CDR3 sequences, about two fifths detected once. The data belong to a study of blood T cells in healthy people across ages. Study-wide results and limits: Long-lived donors had more naive CD4+ cells and higher diversity than aged donors. Across the age range, TCR beta diversity per million T cells fell in a roughly linear way.

Each donor gave roughly 9.2 milliliters of peripheral blood. The CDR3 length is 15 residues. V was shortened by 2 bases and J by 0 bases, with 11 bases between the two germline ends. Germline V CDR1 and CDR2: SGHRS, YFSETQ. Sequencing was done on a sample of blood. The rearrangement uses TRBV5-1 and TRBJ1-1; D remains unclear. This receptor was identified in a human donor in good health. CDR3 region: CASSFDGAMNTEAFF. The CDR3 DNA sequence: TGCGCCAGCAGCTTTGACGGTGCGATGAACACTGAAGCTTTCTTT.